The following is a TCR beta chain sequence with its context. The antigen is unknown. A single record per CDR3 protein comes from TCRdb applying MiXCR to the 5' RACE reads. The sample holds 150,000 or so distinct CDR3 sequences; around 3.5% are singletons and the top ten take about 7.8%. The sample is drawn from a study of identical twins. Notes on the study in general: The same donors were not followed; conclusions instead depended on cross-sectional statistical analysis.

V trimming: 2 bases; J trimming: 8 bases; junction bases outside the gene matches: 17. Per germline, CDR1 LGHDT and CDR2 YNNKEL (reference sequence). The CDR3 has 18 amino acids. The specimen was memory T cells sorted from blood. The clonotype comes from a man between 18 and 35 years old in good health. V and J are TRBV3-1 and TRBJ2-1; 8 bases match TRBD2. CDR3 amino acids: CASSQSVLVAGSTDEQFF. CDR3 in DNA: TGTGCCAGCAGCCAATCGGTTCTAGTAGCGGGATCTACGGATGAGCAGTTCTTC.